This TCR beta chain appears in the sequencing data of a study of cytomegalovirus exposure and HLA in healthy donors. The study's findings and limits: Later work found that TCR association rates differed between HLA loci; DRB1 had the most and HLA-C the fewest. Equally common other TCR beta chains were less clonally expanded than HLA-associated ones, a later analysis found. A highly shared variant cluster was judged a likely technical artifact. Available immune exposure information covered CMV serostatus only.

This clone was seen more than once but under ten times. Antigen unknown. PCR employed 60 Vbeta and 13 Jbeta primers. Libraries were prepared by immunoSEQ multiplex PCR; TCRdb keeps only in-frame clonotypes and omits some of them. Here the sample spans some 89,000 clones, around 84% being singletons. The TCR originated in a woman in her 40s in good health and CMV-seropositive. Material for sequencing was PBMCs.

Here the CDR3 reads CAWRRDSGGYTF. The CDR3, as DNA: TGTGCCTGGAGGCGGGACAGCGGGGGCTACACCTTC. This sequence joins TRBV30 and TRBJ1-2; 7 nucleotides match TRBD1. The J segment lost 8 bases and the V segment lost 3 bases, leaving 6 bases of the junction unmatched. CDR1 GTSNPN and CDR2 SVGIG come from the germline V gene (reference sequence). The CDR3 has 12 residues.